These 10 T cell receptor beta chains were sequenced from one sample in a study of yellow fever vaccine responses in identical twins (dated by TCRdb to 2016 to 2019). The protocol used for the library was RT-PCR. Sequencing instrument: Illumina HiSeq 2500. TCRdb itself trimmed the public reads at Q25 with fastp, ran MiXCR and retained productive beta chains. When rows share a CDR3 protein, they turn into one entry using the most common DNA and genes. This sample holds about 2,500 distinct CDR3 sequences; 83% were observed only once. The top ten clonotypes cover roughly 4% of the sample. Sample: T cells from blood (PBMCs), unsorted or a sorted subset (not recorded which), taken before or after yellow fever vaccination (not recorded which). The receptors derive from a woman between 18 and 29 years old who received the yellow fever vaccine. Donor details come from another sample of the same person, matched by shared clones.

The chain carries TRBV28 and TRBJ2-7, with D hard to call. The V end lost 6 bases, the J end lost 2 bases, and 11 bases lay between the germline ends. Per the germline V gene, CDR1 is MDHEN and CDR2 is SYDVKM. The CDR3 has 13 residues. In DNA form, the CDR3 reads TGTGCCAGCAGACCCACGGGTCCCTACGAGCAGTACGTC. Translated: CASRPTGPYEQYV.

The gene calls are TRBV12-3 or TRBV12-4 and TRBJ1-2, with D possibly being TRBD1 (6 bases). V was pared by 6 bases and J by 1 base, with 9 bases between. The CDR3 extends over 13 amino acids. CDR3 nucleotides: TGTGCCAGCAGACAGGACAGTAACTATGGCTACACCTTC. This sequence encodes CASRQDSNYGYTF.

V gene TRBV4-3 combines with J gene TRBJ1-4, with 7 bases fitting TRBD1. With 1 base clipped from V and 8 bases from J, the junction kept 13 bases outside the gene matches. Germline-derived CDR1 and CDR2 are LGHNA and YSLEER. CDR3 length equals 17 residues. The CDR3 DNA is TGCGCCAGCAGCCAAGTCCGGACAGGAGGACCAGGGGAAAAACTGTTTTTT. Translation: CASSQVRTGGPGEKLFF.

This sequence joins TRBV23-1 and TRBJ2-7, with D unclear. TRBV23-1 is flagged as an ORF with uncertain function. This CDR3 is built from 16 residues. V dropped 1 base and J dropped 1 base, with 14 bases sitting between them. The CDR3 reads CASSQFAQQPSYEQYF. In DNA, the CDR3 is TGCGCCAGCAGTCAATTCGCTCAACAGCCTTCCTACGAGCAGTACTTC.

The gene calls are TRBV7-6 and TRBJ2-7, with D possibly being TRBD1 (5 bases). V dropped 0 bases and J dropped 5 bases, with 5 bases sitting between them. Germline V CDR1 and CDR2: SGHVS, FNYEAQ. CDR3 length: 12 amino acids. The CDR3: CASSLAGDEQYF. In DNA form, the CDR3 reads TGTGCCAGCAGCTTAGCAGGGGACGAGCAGTACTTC.

This chain joins TRBV5-1 and TRBJ2-5; D not certain. Germline V gene data show CDR1 as SGHRS and CDR2 as YFSETQ. The CDR3 runs 13 residues. Trimming cost V 3 bases and J 0 bases, with 6 bases left between them. The CDR3 DNA follows: TGCGCCAGCAGCTCTGAGTACCAAGAGACCCAGTACTTC. Residues: CASSSEYQETQYF. The complete variable domain, with remaining parts taken from reference TRBV5-1 and TRBJ2-5, reads KAGVTQTPRYLIKTRGQQVTLSCSPISGHRSVSWYQQTPGQGLQFLFEYFSETQRNKGNFPGRFSGRQFSNSRSEMNVSTLELGDSALYLCASSSEYQETQYFGPGTRLLVL.

The chain recombines TRBV7-9 with TRBJ2-3, with D unresolved. V was clipped by 4 bases and J by 2 bases, with 13 bases between them. Germline V gives CDR1 SEHNR, CDR2 FQNEAQ (reference sequence). The CDR3 totals 15 residues. The chain's CDR3 is CASSSRGSTTDTQYF. The CDR3 nucleotides are TGTGCCAGCAGCTCCCGTGGATCTACCACAGATACGCAGTATTTT.

This chain joins TRBV10-3 and TRBJ1-1; D not resolved. CDR1 is ENHRY and CDR2 is SYGVKD in the germline V gene. The CDR3 contains 15 residues. Between the trimmed V and J ends, which lost 0 bases and 3 bases, there was a span of 11 bases. The CDR3 here is CAISESKGSHTEAFF. As DNA, the CDR3 is TGTGCCATCAGTGAGTCGAAGGGCAGCCACACTGAAGCTTTCTTT.

The chain carries TRBV12-1 and TRBJ2-1; the table's D call, TRBD2, has no DNA check behind it. TRBV12-1 is listed as a pseudogene. This CDR3 contains 15 residues. CDR3 sequence: CASRTTSGGAGEQFF. CDR3 in DNA: TGTGCCAGCAGAACGACTAGCGGGGGGGCAGGTGAGCAGTTCTTC.

This clonotype showed up just once. The chain employs TRBV15 and TRBJ2-3; 11 bases line up with TRBD2. Germline CDR1 reads LNHNV; CDR2 reads YYDKDF (reference sequence). V was clipped by 1 base and J by 9 bases; unmatched bases: 6. The CDR3 sequence is 15 residues long. In DNA form, the CDR3 reads TGTGCCACCAGCAGAGTAATAGCGGGAGGGGGGACGCAGTATTTT. Its protein product is CATSRVIAGGGTQYF. Variable domain in full (rest from reference TRBV15 and TRBJ2-3): DAMVIQNPRYQVTQFGKPVTLSCSQTLNHNVMYWYQQKSSQAPKLLFHYYDKDFNNEADTPDNFQSRRPNTSFCFLDIRSPGLGDTAMYLCATSRVIAGGGTQYFGPGTRLTVL.